The 27 T cell receptor beta chains below were found in one sample sequenced in a study of regulatory T cells in long-lasting Graves disease. Researchers made TCR beta libraries by using iRepertoire HTBI primers and running Arm-PCR on CDR3 regions. TCRdb independently ran MiXCR on the multiplex PCR reads; one entry per CDR3 protein. This table has 550,000 to 700,000 distinct CDR3 sequences, 15% to 20% appearing once. Time point: newly diagnosed GD, antithyroid drugs for less than 3 months. Extracted PBMC RNA gave rise to the TCR library. The same specimen was also included in a second study, on T cells in Graves' hyperthyroidism and ophthalmopathy.

The starting material was peripheral blood mononuclear cells (PBMCs), obtained at new diagnosis, from a patient treated with antithyroid drugs. Receptors originate from a man aged 18 to 30 with Graves disease.

There are a few counts of this clonotype. The chain has TRBV29-1 and TRBJ2-7, with D unclear. This CDR3 has 13 residues. V was pared by 3 bases and J by 2 bases, with 11 bases between. Looked up from germline, CDR1 is SQVTM and CDR2 is ANQGSEA. In DNA form, the CDR3 reads TGCAGCGTTGAGGTGGCAGTAGCCTACGAGCAGTACTTC. It yields the protein CSVEVAVAYEQYF.

The chain recombines TRBV5-1 with TRBJ2-1, with 11 bases fitting TRBD2. The CDR3 covers 16 residues. With V trimmed by 1 base and J by 5 bases, 5 bases remained unmatched. Germline values: CDR1 SGHRS, CDR2 YFSETQ. CDR3 DNA: TGCGCCAGCAGCTTGCCTCTGACTAGCGGGAACAATGAGCAGTTCTTC. It encodes CASSLPLTSGNNEQFF. The whole variable domain, filled in from reference TRBV5-1 and TRBJ2-1, reads KAGVTQTPRYLIKTRGQQVTLSCSPISGHRSVSWYQQTPGQGLQFLFEYFSETQRNKGNFPGRFSGRQFSNSRSEMNVSTLELGDSALYLCASSLPLTSGNNEQFFGPGTRLTVL.

The table lists this clonotype with many counts. This chain links TRBV15 with TRBJ2-3; 7 nucleotides align to TRBD2. The CDR3 length is 17 residues. Germline V gene sequence: CDR1 LNHNV, CDR2 YYDKDF (reference sequence). Germline trimming cut 0 bases from V and 7 bases from J; bases unmatched to any gene: 13. The DNA for the CDR3 is TGTGCCACCAGCAGAGATTTATTCGGGGCGGGGGTTTATACGCAGTATTTT. Translating gives CATSRDLFGAGVYTQYF.

The sample holds a few counts of this clonotype. This rearrangement joins TRBV20-1 to TRBJ2-5; no clear D. Per the germline V gene, CDR1 is DFQATT and CDR2 is SNEGSKA (reference sequence). Trimming left V 5 bases short and J 2 bases short, with 12 bases between. This CDR3 comprises 13 residues. The CDR3 loop is CSAPETPQETQYF. In DNA form, the CDR3 reads TGCAGTGCTCCCGAAACCCCTCAAGAGACCCAGTACTTC.

The table lists this clonotype with many counts. The rearrangement uses TRBV28 and TRBJ1-2, with D maybe TRBD1 (6 bases). The V end was cut by 6 bases, the J end by 5 bases, with 19 bases between. The CDR3 runs 15 residues. CDR1 MDHEN and CDR2 SYDVKM come from the germline V gene. Written as DNA, the CDR3 is TGTGCCAGCAGCCTTCTAGTGGGGACACCTTATGGCTACACCTTC. As protein: CASSLLVGTPYGYTF.

This clonotype was found many times. The chain is built from TRBV28 and TRBJ2-1; D not certain. This CDR3 has 13 residues. In germline, CDR1 is MDHEN, CDR2 SYDVKM. Trimming took 6 bases from V and 4 from J, leaving 10 bases between them. The CDR3 region has the DNA TGTGCCAGCAGAAATAGCAGATACAATGAGCAGTTCTTC. Its protein product is CASRNSRYNEQFF.

The sample holds many counts of this clonotype. The rearrangement links TRBV29-1 to TRBJ2-1, with TRBD2 matching over 12 bases. Looked up from germline, CDR1 is SQVTM and CDR2 is ANQGSEA. Trimming cost V 7 bases and J 0 bases; bases outside gene matches: 1. The CDR3 extends over 14 amino acids. CDR3 amino acids: CSETSGSSYNEQFF. DNA for the CDR3: TGCAGCGAGACTAGCGGGAGCTCCTACAATGAGCAGTTCTTC.

The chain recombines TRBV7-2 with TRBJ2-7; TRBD2 matches 10 bases. J lost 5 bases, V lost 5 bases, and 12 bases had no gene match. The CDR3 is made up of 16 amino acids. Germline V CDR1 and CDR2: SGHTA, FQGNSA. The CDR3 DNA is TGTGCCAGCAGCCAAGACGGGACTAGCGCGGGTCACGAGCAGTACTTC. It specifies CASSQDGTSAGHEQYF.

Many counts were recorded for this clonotype. The chain has TRBV11-2 and TRBJ2-7; weak D call: TRBD2 (6 bases). Trimming stripped 4 bases from V and 2 bases from J, with 15 bases between. Germline V CDR1 and CDR2: SGHAT, FQNNGV. The CDR3 has 15 residues. CDR3 sequence (DNA): TGTGCCAGCAGCTCTGCTTTAGCGGTCGCCTACGAGCAGTACTTC. Protein: CASSSALAVAYEQYF.

This clonotype turned up a few times. The chain couples TRBV20-1 to TRBJ2-1; 10 positions agree with TRBD2. The CDR3 is 18 amino acids. The trim removed 0 bases at V and 0 bases at J, leaving 8 bases unmatched. The V gene's germline CDR1 is DFQATT and CDR2 SNEGSKA (reference sequence). This chain's CDR3 is CSARDGRLAGVSYNEQFF. The CDR3 DNA reads as TGCAGTGCTAGAGATGGCAGGCTAGCGGGAGTCTCCTACAATGAGCAGTTCTTC.

This chain connects TRBV14 to TRBJ2-7; 8 positions agree with TRBD1. The CDR3 covers 14 residues. Losses at the gene ends were 4 bases for V and 5 bases for J; bases not matched to a gene: 7. Germline V lookup: CDR1 SGHDN, CDR2 FVKESK. Here the CDR3 reads CASSLLDRGDEQYF. The DNA of the CDR3 is TGTGCCAGCAGCCTCCTCGACAGGGGAGACGAGCAGTACTTC.

This clonotype has a count of ten or more. J is TRBJ2-1 and V is TRBV11-2; no firm D call. The V end lost 1 base, the J end lost 0 bases, and 10 bases lay between the germline ends. The germline V gene encodes CDR1 SGHAT and CDR2 FQNNGV. The CDR3 is made up of 16 amino acids. The CDR3 coding sequence is TGTGCCAGCAGCTTAGGTCCGGAAAGCTCCTACAATGAGCAGTTCTTC. It specifies CASSLGPESSYNEQFF.

This clonotype was found many times. The chain carries TRBV6-1 and TRBJ1-4; tentatively, D is TRBD1 (6 bases). The length of the CDR3 is 15 residues. CDR1 is MNHNS, CDR2 SASEGT, per germline. The V end was cut by 1 base, the J end by 5 bases, with 11 bases between. The CDR3 loop is CASSEGWGQNEKLFF. The DNA for the CDR3 is TGTGCCAGCAGTGAAGGATGGGGGCAGAATGAAAAACTGTTTTTT.

This clonotype was detected only a few times. CDR3 nucleotide sequence: TGCAGCGTTGGGACTAGCGGGAGGTGGTACGAGCAGTACTTC. It is translated as CSVGTSGRWYEQYF. V and J are TRBV29-1 and TRBJ2-7, with TRBD2 matching over 14 bases. Germline CDR1 is SQVTM and CDR2 is ANQGSEA. The CDR3 is 14 residues long. V was clipped by 4 bases and J by 4 bases; unmatched bases: 3.

This clonotype has a single count. The rearrangement uses TRBV27 and TRBJ2-3; 16 bases fit TRBD2. The CDR3 is 20 amino acids. V was pared by 3 bases and J by 1 base, with 10 bases of the junction left unmatched. Per the germline V gene, CDR1 is MNHEY and CDR2 is SMNVEV (reference sequence). For the CDR3, the DNA is TGTGCCAGCAGTTTCTCCGGAGGGGGACTAGCGGGAGGGGGCACAGATACGCAGTATTTT. Translating it yields CASSFSGGGLAGGGTDTQYF.

This clonotype was detected only a few times. This rearrangement joins TRBV7-2 to TRBJ1-1, with D uncertain. Germline V gives CDR1 SGHTA, CDR2 FQGNSA. V shed 1 base and J shed 0 bases, with 15 bases lying between them. The CDR3 totals 17 residues. CDR3 region: CASSLGRGSSLNTEAFF. The CDR3 DNA reads TGTGCCAGCAGCTTAGGTAGAGGGTCCTCCTTGAACACTGAAGCTTTCTTT.

Note on this clonotype: A much larger clone differs from this one at a single base, so this may be a read error. V gene TRBV30 combines with J gene TRBJ1-1, with 8 positions matching TRBD1. V was clipped by 5 bases and J by 8 bases; unmatched bases: 10. This CDR3 contains 13 residues. The V gene's germline CDR1 is GTSNPN and CDR2 SVGIG (reference sequence). CDR3 DNA sequence: TGTGCCTGGCCCTTGACAGGGGACAACGAAGCTTTCTTT. Its translation is CAWPLTGDNEAFF.

This clonotype was found many times. This chain links TRBV24-1 with TRBJ2-7, with TRBD1 matching over 7 bases. The CDR3 spans 13 residues. Germline values: CDR1 KGHDR, CDR2 SFDVKD. V dropped 3 bases and J dropped 6; count of bases not matched to a gene: 4. Here the CDR3 reads CATSDPDRVEQYF. Written as DNA, the CDR3 is TGTGCCACCAGTGATCCCGACAGGGTCGAGCAGTACTTC.

This clonotype was recorded once. A single base separates this from a much larger clone, so it may be a read error. The chain links TRBV12-3 or TRBV12-4 to TRBJ2-5; a possible D gene is TRBD2 (5 bases). The germline V and J ends were trimmed by 7 bases and 7 bases, with 10 bases remaining between them. The CDR3 has 11 residues. CDR3 region: CASNPAGTQYF. The CDR3 DNA is TGTGCCAGCAATCCGGCGGGGACCCAGTACTTC.

The V gene is TRBV7-9, the J gene TRBJ1-5, with D perhaps matching TRBD1 (6 bases). Looked up from germline, CDR1 is SEHNR and CDR2 is FQNEAQ (reference sequence). CDR3 length: 15 amino acids. Trimming took off 5 bases at V and 0 bases at J, with 11 bases between the two ends. The CDR3 spells CASSDDRYSNQPQHF. CDR3 in DNA: TGTGCCAGCAGCGATGACAGGTATAGCAATCAGCCCCAGCATTTT.

This clonotype was counted between two and nine times. This chain uses TRBV20-1 with TRBJ2-3, with TRBD2 matching over 12 bases. This CDR3 has 15 amino acids. Trimming cost V 7 bases and J 6 bases; bases outside gene matches: 11. Germline CDR1 DFQATT, CDR2 SNEGSKA (reference sequence). The CDR3 nucleotides are TGCAGTGTTCAATCCGCTAGCGGGAGGGCCGATACGCAGTATTTT. Translated: CSVQSASGRADTQYF.

In this sample, this clonotype turned up many times. V gene TRBV6-5 combines with J gene TRBJ2-7; 8 positions match TRBD2. The CDR3 loop spans 13 amino acids. Germline lookup yields CDR1 MNHEY and CDR2 SVGAGI. With V trimmed by 4 bases and J by 4 bases, 3 bases remained unmatched. The CDR3 loop reads CASSCGRMYEQYF. The DNA for the CDR3 is TGTGCCAGCAGTTGCGGGAGGATGTACGAGCAGTACTTC.

This clonotype came up once. This rearrangement joins TRBV25-1 to TRBJ1-2; weak D call: TRBD1 (5 bases). This CDR3 comprises 13 residues. V lost 1 base, J lost 8 bases, and 11 bases lay in between. In germline, CDR1 is MGHDK, CDR2 SYGVNS. As DNA, the CDR3 is TGTGCCAGCAGTGAATTCGGGAGGGACGGCTACACCTTC. Its protein product is CASSEFGRDGYTF.

This clonotype showed up just a few times. This clone may be a read error of a much larger clone one base away. The rearrangement links TRBV10-3 to TRBJ1-5, with D hard to call. The V gene lost 4 bases and the J gene lost 2 bases, with 9 bases spanning the gap. The CDR3 is made up of 14 amino acids. The germline V gene has CDR1 ENHRY and CDR2 SYGVKD. CDR3 sequence reads: CAISGSSRNQPQHF. CDR3 DNA sequence: TGTGCCATCAGTGGGTCTTCCCGCAATCAGCCCCAGCATTTT.

This clonotype was detected many times. The rearrangement joins TRBV6-2 or TRBV6-3 to TRBJ2-1, with D hard to call. V lost 4 bases, J lost 0 bases, and 19 bases lay in between. The CDR3 consists of 18 residues. CDR1 MNHEY and CDR2 SVGEGT come from the germline V gene. This chain's CDR3 is CASSSPGAGRFSYNEQFF. The DNA of the CDR3 is TGTGCCAGCAGTTCTCCCGGTGCCGGAAGATTCTCCTACAATGAGCAGTTCTTC.

J is TRBJ2-1 and V is TRBV5-4, with 11 bases identical to TRBD2. The CDR3 runs to 15 residues. The germline V gene has CDR1 SGHNT and CDR2 YYREEE (reference sequence). Germline trimming cut 4 bases from V and 6 bases from J; bases unmatched to any gene: 6. CDR3 DNA: TGTGCCAGCAGCCATGGGACTAGCGGCCCCAATGAGCAGTTCTTC. This translates into CASSHGTSGPNEQFF.

This clonotype has just a few counts. At one end, the junction sequence differs from germline, possibly due to a read error. The gene calls are TRBV2 and TRBJ2-1; 11 bases map to TRBD2. CDR3 size: 16 residues. Per germline, CDR1 SNHLY and CDR2 FYNNEI. This CDR3 reads CASSQITSGGYNEQFF. The CDR3 nucleotides are TGCGCCAGCAGCCAGATCACTAGCGGGGGCTACAATGAGCAGTTCTTC.